This T cell receptor (beta chain) is from a study of follicular helper T cells after annual influenza vaccination. The CDR3 has 12 residues. The germline V gene encodes CDR1 ENHRY and CDR2 SYGVKD. Losses at the gene ends were 10 bases for V and 5 bases for J; bases not matched to a gene: 2. Indicated time point: 2015-2016 season, 7 days after influenza vaccination. This clone appeared once. TCRdb keeps only in-frame clones here, not all; method: immunoSEQ multiplex PCR. The sample comprises 810 or so clones, 81% of which are singletons, and around 2.5% rests with the top ten. The input for sequencing was CXCR5+ CD38+ circulating T follicular helper cells from blood, taken 7 days after influenza vaccination. Subset defined: circulating Tfh, non-naive CD4+CXCR5+PD-1+ (ICOS+CD38+ or ICOS-CD38-). The chain joins TRBV10-3 to TRBJ2-5, with 12 bases aligning to TRBD2. This TCR came from an adult who received the influenza vaccine. The CDR3: CATGTSGETQYF. The CDR3 region has the DNA TGTGCCACCGGGACTAGCGGGGAGACCCAGTACTTC.